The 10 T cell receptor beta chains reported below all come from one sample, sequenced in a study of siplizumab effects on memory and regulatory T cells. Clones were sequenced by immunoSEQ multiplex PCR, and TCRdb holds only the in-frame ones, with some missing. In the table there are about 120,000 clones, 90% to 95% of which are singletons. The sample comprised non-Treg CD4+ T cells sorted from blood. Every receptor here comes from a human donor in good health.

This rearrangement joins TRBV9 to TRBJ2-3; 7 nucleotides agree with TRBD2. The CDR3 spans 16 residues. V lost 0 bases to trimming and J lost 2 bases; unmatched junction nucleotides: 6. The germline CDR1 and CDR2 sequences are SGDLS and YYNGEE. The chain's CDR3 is CASSVARDYLTDTQYF. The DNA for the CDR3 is TGTGCCAGCAGCGTAGCCCGGGACTACCTCACAGATACGCAGTATTTT.

CDR3 bases: TGTGCCAGCAGCGTAGAAGACAGGGGCACAGATACGCAGTATTTT. This sequence encodes CASSVEDRGTDTQYF. The V and J genes are TRBV9 and TRBJ2-3, with 7 bases aligning to TRBD1. CDR3 length: 15 amino acids. J gave up 1 base and V 0 bases, and 2 bases lay outside the gene matches. Germline V gene data show CDR1 as SGDLS and CDR2 as YYNGEE.

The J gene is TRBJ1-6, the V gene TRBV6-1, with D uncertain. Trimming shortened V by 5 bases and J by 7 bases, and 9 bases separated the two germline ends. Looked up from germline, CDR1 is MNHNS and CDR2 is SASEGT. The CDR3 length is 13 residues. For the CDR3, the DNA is TGTGCCAGCAGTCCCCAATGGAATTCACCCCTCCACTTT. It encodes CASSPQWNSPLHF.

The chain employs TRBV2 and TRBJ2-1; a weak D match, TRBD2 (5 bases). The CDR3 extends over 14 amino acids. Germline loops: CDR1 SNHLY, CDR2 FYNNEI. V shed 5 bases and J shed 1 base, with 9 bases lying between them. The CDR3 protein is CASSSGMSYNEQFF. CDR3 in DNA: TGTGCCAGCAGTAGCGGCATGTCCTACAATGAGCAGTTCTTC.

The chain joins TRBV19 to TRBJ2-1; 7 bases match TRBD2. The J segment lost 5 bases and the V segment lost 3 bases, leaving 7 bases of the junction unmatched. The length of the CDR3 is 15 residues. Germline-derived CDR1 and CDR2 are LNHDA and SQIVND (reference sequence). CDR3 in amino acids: CASSMRGTGNNEQFF. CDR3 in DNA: TGTGCCAGTAGTATGCGGGGGACGGGAAACAATGAGCAGTTCTTC.

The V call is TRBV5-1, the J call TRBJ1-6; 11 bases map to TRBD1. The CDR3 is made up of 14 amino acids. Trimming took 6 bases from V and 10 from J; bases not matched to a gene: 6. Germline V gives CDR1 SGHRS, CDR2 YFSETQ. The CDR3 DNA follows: TGCGCCAGCAACCCGGGACAGGGGGAATCACCCCTCCACTTT. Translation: CASNPGQGESPLHF.

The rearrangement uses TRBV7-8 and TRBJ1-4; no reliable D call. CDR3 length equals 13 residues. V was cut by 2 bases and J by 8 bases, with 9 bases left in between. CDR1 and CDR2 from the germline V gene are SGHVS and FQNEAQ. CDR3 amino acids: CASSLSPREKLFF. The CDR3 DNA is TGTGCCAGCAGCTTATCCCCGAGGGAAAAACTGTTTTTT.

DNA of the CDR3: TGTGCCAGCAGACAGGGACAGGGAAGAGAGAATTCACCCCTCCACTTT. This translates into CASRQGQGRENSPLHF. This chain joins TRBV6-6 and TRBJ1-6; 9 bases map to TRBD1. The trim removed 6 bases at V and 7 bases at J, leaving 10 bases unmatched. Germline CDR1 MNHNY, CDR2 SVGAGI (reference sequence). The CDR3 is made up of 16 amino acids.

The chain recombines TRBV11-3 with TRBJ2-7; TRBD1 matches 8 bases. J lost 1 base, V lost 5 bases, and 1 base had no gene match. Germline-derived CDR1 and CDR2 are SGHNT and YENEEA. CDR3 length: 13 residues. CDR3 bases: TGTGCCAGCAGCGGGACAGGTTCCTACGAGCAGTACTTC. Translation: CASSGTGSYEQYF.

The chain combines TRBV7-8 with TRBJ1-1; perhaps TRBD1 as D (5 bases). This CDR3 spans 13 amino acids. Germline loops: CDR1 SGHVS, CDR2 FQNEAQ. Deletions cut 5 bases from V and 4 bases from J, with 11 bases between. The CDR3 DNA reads TGTGCCAGCAGCCCCCGGGGGGGCACTGAAGCTTTCTTT. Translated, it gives CASSPRGGTEAFF.